The entry below describes one T cell receptor (beta chain). Per germline, CDR1 SEHNR and CDR2 FQNEAQ (reference sequence). J lost 6 bases, V lost 3 bases, and 5 bases had no gene match. The CDR3 length is 14 residues. These data are taken from a study of cytomegalovirus exposure and HLA in healthy donors. Sequencing used immunoSEQ multiplex PCR; TCRdb keeps in-frame clones, though not all of them. The sample gives around 74,000 clones, 85% of which show up once; around 3% is in the top ten. The clonotype was recovered from a man aged 30-40 years in good health and CMV-seronegative. Sequenced input: PBMCs. V and J are TRBV7-9 and TRBJ1-2, with TRBD1 matching 9 bases. This CDR3 reads CASSFGQGLHGYTF. The CDR3 coding sequence is TGTGCCAGCAGCTTCGGACAGGGGCTTCATGGCTACACCTTC. The complete variable domain, with remaining parts taken from reference TRBV7-9 and TRBJ1-2, reads DTGVSQNPRHKITKRGQNVTFRCDPISEHNRLYWYRQTLGQGPEFLTYFQNEAQLEKSRLLSDRFSAERPKGSFSTLEIQRTEQGDSAMYLCASSFGQGLHGYTFGSGTRLTVV.